The rows below give T cell receptor beta chains drawn from one sample of a study of T cells after yellow fever vaccination. TCRdb reprocessed the 5' RACE reads via MiXCR and lists one record per CDR3 protein. Among some 26,000 distinct CDR3 sequences listed, around 3.5% were seen once. The material sequenced was PBMCs, either bulk or a sorted T-cell subset (CD4+, CD8+, memory, or dextramer-sorted; not recorded which), taken roughly 47 days after the first yellow fever vaccination. These receptors all stem from a man younger than 35 who received the YFV17D yellow fever vaccine. CDR3s include the opening cysteine and the closing phenylalanine or tryptophan. The D gene is left open where the match is weak. The listing skips clone size in some rows; elsewhere it reads once, few, many or a size class.

clone size	V gene	D gene	CDR3 length	J gene	CDR3 DNA	CDR3 protein
once	TRBV7-2	TRBD2	15	TRBJ2-1	TGTGCCAGCAGCTTAGGGGGGGGTCAGTCCAATGAGCAGTTCTTC	CASSLGGGQSNEQFF
many	TRBV9	NA	16	TRBJ1-6	TGTGCCAGCAGCGTAGACTCCCTCCGGGATAATTCACCCCTCCACTTT	CASSVDSLRDNSPLHF
many	TRBV12-3/TRBV12-4	TRBD1	15	TRBJ2-1	TGTGCCAGCAGTTTTCAACAGGGGGTTGGGAATGAGCAGTTCTTC	CASSFQQGVGNEQFF
many	TRBV5-1	TRBD1	18	TRBJ2-5	TGCGCCAGCAGCTTGGCCAGGGGGCCTGGAGGACGCGCGGAGACCCAGTACTTC	CASSLARGPGGRAETQYF
many	TRBV4-2	NA	15	TRBJ1-6	TGTGCCAGCAGCCAAGATGTAGGGGCAAACCCACCCCTCCACTTT	CASSQDVGANPPLHF
many	TRBV5-4	NA	13	TRBJ2-5	TGTGCCAGCAGCTTGGTGGAACAAGAGACCCAGTACTTC	CASSLVEQETQYF
few	TRBV20-1	TRBD2	16	TRBJ2-2	TGCTGTGCTAGCGGCCCGGGACTAGGCAACACCGGGGAGCTGTTTTTT	CCASGPGLGNTGELFF
medium-sized	TRBV18	NA	12	TRBJ2-7	TGTGCCAGCTCACGCGAATCCTACGAGCAGTACTTC	CASSRESYEQYF
many	TRBV19	TRBD2	14	TRBJ2-3	TGTGCCAGTACCATGGGGGGGTATGCAGATACGCAGTATTTT	CASTMGGYADTQYF
many	TRBV5-1	TRBD2	16	TRBJ2-5	TGCGCCAGCAGCTCGCTAGCGGGGGGGCAGCAAGAGACCCAGTACTTC	CASSSLAGGQQETQYF
few	TRBV6-1	NA	13	TRBJ2-2	TGTGCCAGCAGTGACAGGAACACCGGGGAGCTGTTTTTT	CASSDRNTGELFF
many	TRBV4-1	NA	13	TRBJ1-2	TGCGCCAGCAGCCAAGACTTTAACTATGGCTACACCTTC	CASSQDFNYGYTF
many	TRBV5-1	NA	16	TRBJ2-2	TGCGCCAGCAGCCCTGCCCGGGCCACGAACACCGGGGAGCTGTTTTTT	CASSPARATNTGELFF
many	TRBV30	TRBD1	14	TRBJ2-7	TGTGCCTGGAGTCTAGGGACAGCCACCTACGAGCAGTACTTC	CAWSLGTATYEQYF
many	TRBV12-3/TRBV12-4	NA	13	TRBJ1-1	TGTGCCAGCAAGGAGGTGATGAACACTGAAGCTTTCTTT	CASKEVMNTEAFF
many	TRBV20-1	TRBD1	12	TRBJ2-5	TGCAGTGCTCACAGGGGGCTAGAGACCCAGTACTTC	CSAHRGLETQYF
many	TRBV20-1	NA	16	TRBJ2-4	TGCAGTGCTAGAGATCCCATGTCGCTAGCCAAAAACATTCAGTACTTC	CSARDPMSLAKNIQYF
many	TRBV9	TRBD2	20	TRBJ2-1	TGTGCCAGCAGCGTAGGGAGGCTAGCGGGGGGGCTCCGTTCCTACAATGAGCAGTTCTTC	CASSVGRLAGGLRSYNEQFF
many	TRBV7-2	NA	15	TRBJ1-1	TGTGCCAGCAGCTTAGACCCGGTAATGAACACTGAAGCTTTCTTT	CASSLDPVMNTEAFF
medium-sized	TRBV5-6	NA	15	TRBJ2-1	TGTGCCAGCAGCTTGCGTCCAGGAGCCTACAATGAGCAGTTCTTC	CASSLRPGAYNEQFF
many	TRBV18	NA	13	TRBJ1-1	TGTGCCAGCTCACCCCAAGGATGGGTTGTGGGTTTCTTT	CASSPQGWVVGFF
NA	TRBV27	NA	14	TRBJ2-3	TGTGCCAGCAGTTTATCCGAGCTTGCAGATACGCAGTATTTT	CASSLSELADTQYF
many	TRBV20-1	NA	15	TRBJ2-3	TGCAGTGCTTATCTGGGAAGATCCAGCGCAGATACGCAGTATTTT	CSAYLGRSSADTQYF
many	TRBV6-5	NA	16	TRBJ2-4	TGTGCCAGCAGTTACTCTTCGGACTCTTCCAAAAACATTCAGTACTTC	CASSYSSDSSKNIQYF
many	TRBV4-1	TRBD2	18	TRBJ2-7	TGCGCCAGCAGCCAAGATATCACTAGCGGGGGTGTAGTGTACGAGCAGTACTTC	CASSQDITSGGVVYEQYF
many	TRBV4-1	NA	15	TRBJ2-7	TGCGCCAGCAGCCAAGAGGAGGGGGCGAGGAACGAGCAGTACTTC	CASSQEEGARNEQYF
many	TRBV3-1	NA	16	TRBJ2-1	TGTGCCAGCAGCCTCCAGTTAAGAAGCTCCTACAATGAGCAGTTCTTC	CASSLQLRSSYNEQFF
many	TRBV12-3/TRBV12-4	TRBD1	14	TRBJ1-2	TGTGCCAGCAGATCACAGGGGGCACAATATGGCTACACCTTC	CASRSQGAQYGYTF
many	TRBV20-1	NA	15	TRBJ1-4	TGCAGTGCTAGAGCCTCCGGGCCCCTTGATGAAAAACTGTTTTTT	CSARASGPLDEKLFF
medium-sized	TRBV5-1	NA	17	TRBJ2-2	TGCGCCAGCAGCCACCGCCCATCGGGGCAGAACACCGGGGAGCTGTTTTTT	CASSHRPSGQNTGELFF
many	TRBV11-2	NA	13	TRBJ1-1	TGTGCCACGAGGGGGTGGGAGGACACTGAAGCTTTCTTT	CATRGWEDTEAFF
many	TRBV5-1	NA	15	TRBJ2-2	TGCGCCAGCAGCTTTGAGGGTGCGAACACCGGGGAGCTGTTTTTT	CASSFEGANTGELFF
many	TRBV7-2	NA	16	TRBJ2-2	TGTGCCAGCAGCTCCGCGGGGGCCTTGAACACCGGGGAGCTGTTTTTT	CASSSAGALNTGELFF
many	TRBV29-1	NA	13	TRBJ2-3	TGCAGCGGGAGCGTTACCCGCACAGATACGCAGTATTTT	CSGSVTRTDTQYF
many	TRBV6-1	NA	14	TRBJ2-5	TGTGCCAGCTCGAGGAGGGGGGGCGAGGAGACCCAGTACTTC	CASSRRGGEETQYF
many	TRBV18	NA	16	TRBJ2-7	TGTGCCAGCTCCCTACCACGAGGACGGAGCTCCTACGAGCAGTACTTC	CASSLPRGRSSYEQYF
many	TRBV30	NA	14	TRBJ2-2	TGTGCCTGGAATAGGGGGTTATTAACCGGGGAGCTGTTTTTT	CAWNRGLLTGELFF
many	TRBV2	NA	14	TRBJ1-6	TGTGCCAGCAGTGTCAGAGCGCCGAATTCACCCCTCCACTTT	CASSVRAPNSPLHF
many	TRBV7-2	NA	16	TRBJ1-5	TGTGCCAGCAGCTTCCTTCCCCTCCGTAGCAATCAGCCCCAGCATTTT	CASSFLPLRSNQPQHF
many	TRBV29-1	NA	13	TRBJ2-3	TGCAGCGTTTTGGTAGTCTCTCGAGATACGCAGTATTTT	CSVLVVSRDTQYF
NA	TRBV10-3	NA	14	TRBJ1-3	TGTGCCATCAGGTCCCTGAGCTCTGGAAACACCATATATTTT	CAIRSLSSGNTIYF
many	TRBV6-1	NA	12	TRBJ1-5	TGTGCCAGTCGGAGCCCAAATCAGCCCCAGCATTTT	CASRSPNQPQHF
medium-sized	TRBV5-1	NA	15	TRBJ2-2	TGCGCCAGCAGCTTGGCCACAGGCGTCACCGGGGAGCTGTTTTTT	CASSLATGVTGELFF